Following are 26 T cell receptor beta chains from one sample sequenced in a study of cytomegalovirus exposure and HLA in healthy donors. Vbeta (60) and Jbeta (13) primers were used in the PCR. Libraries were prepared by immunoSEQ multiplex PCR; TCRdb keeps only in-frame clonotypes and omits some of them. This repertoire shows about 170,000 clones, roughly 82% found once; its top ten account for 2.5% to 3%. Sequencing was done on a sample of PBMCs. Receptors originate from a woman aged 45-60 years in good health and CMV-seropositive.

V gene TRBV10-3 combines with J gene TRBJ1-1; no definite D call. Germline CDR1 reads ENHRY; CDR2 reads SYGVKD. CDR3 length: 13 residues. Trimming removed 1 base at V and 0 bases at J, with 3 bases between. The CDR3 DNA reads TGTGCCATCAGTGAGTTAGTGAACACTGAAGCTTTCTTT. It yields the protein CAISELVNTEAFF.

The chain combines TRBV6-5 with TRBJ2-7; D gene ambiguous. Germline V gene sequence: CDR1 MNHEY, CDR2 SVGAGI. CDR3 size: 14 residues. V lost 6 bases and J 0 bases, leaving 12 bases between the germline ends. CDR3 protein: CASRLSRSSYEQYF. The CDR3 DNA sequence: TGTGCCAGCAGGCTTAGTCGGAGCTCCTACGAGCAGTACTTC.

The J gene is TRBJ2-7, the V gene TRBV6-1, with TRBD1 matching 8 bases. The CDR3 has 15 residues. V dropped 1 base and J dropped 3; count of bases not matched to a gene: 5. Germline CDR1 is MNHNS and CDR2 is SASEGT. The CDR3 spells CASSEGNRGFYEQYF. The CDR3 DNA reads TGTGCCAGCAGTGAAGGGAACAGGGGGTTCTACGAGCAGTACTTC.

This chain uses TRBV19 with TRBJ2-5; 9 positions match TRBD1. The CDR3 loop spans 15 amino acids. Germline-derived CDR1 and CDR2 are LNHDA and SQIVND (reference sequence). Unmatched junction bases numbered 10, after V lost 7 bases and J lost 4 bases. The CDR3 sequence: CASKTGQGKGETQYF. The DNA for the CDR3 is TGTGCCAGTAAAACGGGACAGGGTAAGGGAGAGACCCAGTACTTC. The full variable domain, completed using reference TRBV19 and TRBJ2-5, is DGGITQSPKYLFRKEGQNVTLSCEQNLNHDAMYWYRQDPGQGLRLIYYSQIVNDFQKGDIAEGYSVSREKKESFPLTVTSAQKNPTAFYLCASKTGQGKGETQYFGPGTRLLVL.

V gene TRBV5-1 combines with J gene TRBJ2-3; D is perhaps TRBD1 (5 bases). With 0 bases removed from V and 0 bases from J, the gap between germline ends came to 8 bases. CDR3 length equals 15 residues. Germline V gene lookup returns CDR1 SGHRS and CDR2 YFSETQ. DNA of the CDR3: TGCGCCAGCAGCTTGGGCGGACAAAGCACAGATACGCAGTATTTT. Protein product: CASSLGGQSTDTQYF.

The rearrangement links TRBV11-2 to TRBJ1-4; D perhaps matches TRBD1 (6 bases). Germline V gene data show CDR1 as SGHAT and CDR2 as FQNNGV. The CDR3 spans 14 residues. V shed 4 bases and J shed 3 bases, with 9 bases lying between them. Here the CDR3 reads CASSSQGANEKLFF. The CDR3 coding sequence is TGTGCCAGCAGCTCACAGGGTGCTAATGAAAAACTGTTTTTT.

The rearrangement joins TRBV15 to TRBJ1-2, with TRBD1 matching 9 bases. The CDR3 spans 14 residues. Germline V CDR1 and CDR2: LNHNV, YYDKDF (reference sequence). After removal of 3 bases from V and 3 bases from J, the junction contained 2 bases not matched to a gene. CDR3 sequence: CATSRGQGHYGYTF. The CDR3, as DNA: TGTGCCACCAGCAGGGGACAGGGACACTATGGCTACACCTTC.

The chain couples TRBV30 to TRBJ1-6; no definite D call. The length of the CDR3 is 16 residues. The V and J ends lost 1 base and 7 bases respectively, with 17 bases between them. The germline CDR1 and CDR2 sequences are GTSNPN and SVGIG (reference sequence). CDR3 DNA: TGTGCCTGGAGTGCTGTTGGTAGAAGTCAAAATTCACCCCTCCACTTT. Amino acids: CAWSAVGRSQNSPLHF.

This clone was picked up one time. The rearrangement links TRBV2 to TRBJ1-4; D might be TRBD1 (5 bases). V lost 6 bases and J lost 5, with 13 bases in between. Germline CDR1 and CDR2: SNHLY and FYNNEI. The CDR3 totals 14 residues. The CDR3 bases are TGTGCCAGCAGCCCGGGGGGGTCGAATGAAAAACTGTTTTTT. It translates to CASSPGGSNEKLFF.

The rearrangement uses TRBV19 and TRBJ1-1; no reliable D call. Germline CDR1 reads LNHDA; CDR2 reads SQIVND (reference sequence). V was shortened by 2 bases and J by 6 bases, with 10 bases between the two germline ends. This CDR3 has 13 amino acids. CDR3 in DNA: TGTGCCAGTAGTATAAGCGGTAACGCTGAAGCTTTCTTT. It translates to CASSISGNAEAFF.

The chain combines TRBV5-1 with TRBJ2-7; D unclear. V was cut by 0 bases and J by 5 bases, with 9 bases left in between. This CDR3 has 13 amino acids. Germline CDR1 is SGHRS and CDR2 is YFSETQ. The CDR3 region has the DNA TGCGCCAGCAGCTTGGGCCCTACGGACGAGCAGTACTTC. It specifies CASSLGPTDEQYF. Looking up the rest from reference TRBV5-1 and TRBJ2-7 gives the full variable domain: KAGVTQTPRYLIKTRGQQVTLSCSPISGHRSVSWYQQTPGQGLQFLFEYFSETQRNKGNFPGRFSGRQFSNSRSEMNVSTLELGDSALYLCASSLGPTDEQYFGPGTRLTVT.

This clone was counted once. The chain is built from TRBV4-2 and TRBJ2-1, with D uncertain. Between the trimmed V and J ends, which lost 0 bases and 2 bases, there was a span of 11 bases. Germline V gives CDR1 LGHNA, CDR2 YNFKEQ. This CDR3 comprises 16 residues. The CDR3 loop reads CASSQEGSNTYNEQFF. For the CDR3, the DNA is TGTGCCAGCAGCCAAGAGGGCTCTAATACCTACAATGAGCAGTTCTTC.

The chain couples TRBV11-2 to TRBJ2-5; 7 bases are shared with TRBD2. In germline, CDR1 is SGHAT, CDR2 FQNNGV. The V segment lost 2 bases and the J segment 5 bases; nucleotides outside the gene matches: 5. This CDR3 is built from 14 residues. CDR3 DNA: TGTGCCAGCAGCTTACGGGGGGATATCGAGACCCAGTACTTC. This encodes CASSLRGDIETQYF.

The V call is TRBV2, the J call TRBJ1-2; 8 nucleotides line up with TRBD1. V was pared by 3 bases and J by 4 bases, with 10 bases of the junction left unmatched. Germline V CDR1 and CDR2: SNHLY, FYNNEI. This CDR3 comprises 16 residues. CDR3 sequence (DNA): TGTGCCAGCAGTGATTGGGGCAGGGGGCTAGGCTATGGCTACACCTTC. Amino acids: CASSDWGRGLGYGYTF.

V is TRBV7-9 and J is TRBJ2-3; D might be TRBD2 (5 bases). Trimming shortened V by 2 bases and J by 0 bases, and 9 bases separated the two germline ends. The CDR3 covers 15 residues. Germline loops: CDR1 SEHNR, CDR2 FQNEAQ (reference sequence). The CDR3 region is CASSLSGSSTDTQYF. CDR3 DNA: TGTGCCAGCAGCTTATCGGGGTCAAGCACAGATACGCAGTATTTT.

Worth noting for this clone: The junction departs from germline at one end; a sequencing error may be responsible. Within the sample, other DNA sequences also encode this same CDR3. The CDR3 region has the DNA TGCGCCAGCAGCTTGCGTAGCGGGGGGCAAGAGACTCAGTACTTC. As protein: CASSLRSGGQETQYF. The chain links TRBV5-1 to TRBJ2-5; 10 bases align to TRBD2. The CDR3 has 15 amino acids. Per germline, CDR1 SGHRS and CDR2 YFSETQ.

The chain employs TRBV7-2 and TRBJ1-1; TRBD1 is a possible D gene (5 bases). Looked up from germline, CDR1 is SGHTA and CDR2 is FQGNSA. With 5 bases removed from V and 0 bases from J, the gap between germline ends came to 7 bases. The CDR3 is made up of 13 amino acids. CDR3 in DNA: TGTGCCAGCAGCCCGACAGTGAACACTGAAGCTTTCTTT. It translates to CASSPTVNTEAFF. Together with reference TRBV7-2 and TRBJ1-1, the CDR3 gives the full variable domain: GAGVSQSPSNKVTEKGKDVELRCDPISGHTALYWYRQSLGQGLEFLIYFQGNSAPDKSGLPSDRFSAERTGGSVSTLTIQRTQQEDSAVYLCASSPTVNTEAFFGQGTRLTVV.

V is TRBV11-2 and J is TRBJ2-5, with 7 bases aligning to TRBD2. The CDR3 has 15 amino acids. CDR1 is SGHAT, CDR2 FQNNGV, per germline. The junction had 10 bases not matched to a gene; V was cut back by 4 bases and J by 5 bases. CDR3 DNA sequence: TGTGCCAGCAGCTCGCAGCGGGGCCGAAGGGAGACCCAGTACTTC. This codes for CASSSQRGRRETQYF.

This clone appeared a few times. This chain connects TRBV27 to TRBJ1-5; TRBD1 aligns across 8 bases. Germline V gene data show CDR1 as MNHEY and CDR2 as SMNVEV (reference sequence). CDR3 length equals 18 residues. Losses at the gene ends were 9 bases for V and 1 base for J; bases not matched to a gene: 17. Here the CDR3 DNA reads TGTGCCAGTATCAAAACCCGCCAGGGGGCGCCGAGCAATCAGCCCCAGCATTTT. Residues: CASIKTRQGAPSNQPQHF.

This rearrangement joins TRBV2 to TRBJ1-2; D is ambiguous. This CDR3 region has 13 residues. Germline-derived CDR1 and CDR2 are SNHLY and FYNNEI. V was cut by 3 bases and J by 1 base, with 6 bases left in between. DNA of the CDR3: TGTGCCAGCAGTGACAGACTTAACTATGGCTACACCTTC. The encoded protein is CASSDRLNYGYTF.

V and J are TRBV5-1 and TRBJ1-6; 11 positions agree with TRBD1. Trimming cost V 4 bases and J 1 base; bases outside gene matches: 4. CDR3 length: 17 amino acids. Germline CDR1 and CDR2: SGHRS and YFSETQ. As DNA, the CDR3 is TGCGCCAGCAGCCCCGGACAGGGGGCATCCTATAATTCACCCCTCCACTTT. Translating gives CASSPGQGASYNSPLHF. The variable domain in full, with the rest retrieved from reference TRBV5-1 and TRBJ1-6, is KAGVTQTPRYLIKTRGQQVTLSCSPISGHRSVSWYQQTPGQGLQFLFEYFSETQRNKGNFPGRFSGRQFSNSRSEMNVSTLELGDSALYLCASSPGQGASYNSPLHFGNGTRLTVT.

The CDR3 loop reads CASRRGQINYGYTF. The CDR3 DNA reads TGTGCCAGCAGAAGGGGACAGATTAACTATGGCTACACCTTC. The chain recombines TRBV5-6 with TRBJ1-2; 7 bases are a match to TRBD1. The V and J ends lost 5 bases and 1 base, in that order; junction bases with no gene match: 5. There are 14 residues in the CDR3. Germline V gene data show CDR1 as SGHDT and CDR2 as YYEEEE.

The chain combines TRBV9 with TRBJ2-2, with a possible D match to TRBD1 (5 bases). Germline CDR1 reads SGDLS; CDR2 reads YYNGEE. V lost 4 bases and J lost 4, with 14 bases in between. The length of the CDR3 is 15 residues. Here the CDR3 reads CASSPLDRGTGELFF. The CDR3 DNA sequence: TGTGCCAGCAGCCCCCTCGACAGAGGCACCGGGGAGCTGTTTTTT.

This chain joins TRBV7-3 and TRBJ2-2, with TRBD2 matching 8 bases. The V and J ends lost 7 bases and 4 bases, in that order; junction bases with no gene match: 14. Germline V CDR1 and CDR2: SGHTA, FQGTGA. This CDR3 spans 17 amino acids. The DNA for the CDR3 is TGTGCCAGCACCCCAGCTGCGGGGGGAACTCGCACCGGGGAGCTGTTTTTT. It codes for CASTPAAGGTRTGELFF. The whole variable domain, remainder taken from reference TRBV7-3 and TRBJ2-2, is GAGVSQTPSNKVTEKGKYVELRCDPISGHTALYWYRQSLGQGPEFLIYFQGTGAADDSGLPNDRFFAVRPEGSVSTLKIQRTERGDSAVYLCASTPAAGGTRTGELFFGEGSRLTVL.

This chain links TRBV18 with TRBJ2-2; D ambiguous. CDR1 and CDR2 from the germline V gene are KGHSH and LQKENI. V was clipped by 3 bases and J by 0 bases, with 11 bases between them. This CDR3 has 16 amino acids. CDR3 amino acids: CASSPYRTSNTGELFF. CDR3 bases: TGTGCCAGCTCACCTTATCGCACATCGAACACCGGGGAGCTGTTTTTT.

Turning to this clone: At one of its ends the junction is not consistent with the germline gene, which may arise from a read error. The rearrangement joins TRBV5-4 to TRBJ2-7; TRBD1 aligns across 7 bases. There are 15 residues in the CDR3. Germline CDR1 is SGHNT and CDR2 is YYREEE (reference sequence). CDR3 nucleotide sequence: TGTGCCAGCAGATTGGAAGGGGGCCAGATTGGGAAGCAGTACTTC. It specifies CASRLEGGQIGKQYF.